The clone carrying this T cell receptor beta chain was seen only a few times. These data are taken from a study of human T cells and chemical hapten exposure. Overall study: TCR yield per sample varied, mainly due to pooled library volumes.

TCRdb independently ran MiXCR on the RACE reads; one entry per CDR3 protein. Among roughly 120,000 distinct CDR3 sequences listed, roughly 13% were seen once. Time point meaning: patch test 1, 2 weeks after DPC sensitization. As to treatment: therapeutic diphenylcyclopropenone sensitization with weekly scalp DPC. This CDR3 is built from 16 residues. J was trimmed by 9 bases and V by 2 bases; bases with no gene match: 9. CDR1 is MNHEY, CDR2 SMNVEV, per germline (reference sequence). This sequence joins TRBV27 and TRBJ1-6; TRBD1 matches at 8 bases. The receptor was isolated from a young man with alopecia areata. Some clones in this sample may be carry-over from other donors' samples. The source was whole blood, collected in connection with sensitization to the hapten diphenylcyclopropenone (DPC). The CDR3 reads CASSLRQGAYVSPLHF. CDR3 DNA: TGTGCCAGCAGTTTAAGGCAGGGGGCGTACGTTTCACCCCTCCACTTT.